These 16 T cell receptor beta chains were sequenced from one sample in a study of blood T cell repertoires in COVID-19. The protocol was immunoSEQ multiplex PCR, while the TCRdb copy is restricted to in-frame clones and leaves out a portion. The table has some 95,000 clones, 90% to 95% seen once. Sequenced material: peripheral blood. The receptors shown here come from a human donor with active COVID-19. The donor label of this sample is uncertain.

The DNA of the CDR3 is TGCGCCAGCAGCCCCAGGGGGAACCCTCAAGAGACCCAGTACTTC. Encoded protein: CASSPRGNPQETQYF. J is TRBJ2-5 and V is TRBV5-1, with 7 bases fitting TRBD1. CDR1 is SGHRS, CDR2 YFSETQ, per germline. J gave up 2 bases and V 4 bases, and 8 bases lay outside the gene matches. The CDR3 has 15 residues.

This chain links TRBV5-6 with TRBJ2-5; TRBD2 matches at 7 bases. CDR1 is SGHDT and CDR2 is YYEEEE in the germline V gene. Germline trimming cut 2 bases from V and 5 bases from J; bases unmatched to any gene: 3. The CDR3 is 13 amino acids. CDR3 loop: CASSFELAETQYF. DNA for the CDR3: TGTGCCAGCAGCTTCGAACTAGCGGAGACCCAGTACTTC.

Only one count was recorded for this clone. V is TRBV20-1 and J is TRBJ2-7; 8 bases are a match to TRBD1. Germline V gene sequence: CDR1 DFQATT, CDR2 SNEGSKA (reference sequence). V lost 3 bases and J lost 2; bases outside the gene matches: 6. This CDR3 is built from 14 residues. The CDR3 spells CSASNRGVAYEQYF. CDR3 coding DNA: TGCAGTGCTAGTAACAGGGGGGTAGCCTACGAGCAGTACTTC.

The chain couples TRBV2 to TRBJ2-5, with a weak D call TRBD2 (6 bases). The CDR3 totals 14 residues. Germline CDR1 is SNHLY and CDR2 is FYNNEI. V was shortened by 4 bases and J by 5 bases, with 14 bases between the two germline ends. The CDR3, as DNA: TGTGCCAGCAGTGGAGCCTTAGCGGCGGAGACCCAGTACTTC. Protein sequence: CASSGALAAETQYF. The full variable domain, with the rest looked up from reference TRBV2 and TRBJ2-5, is EPEVTQTPSHQVTQMGQEVILRCVPISNHLYFYWYRQILGQKVEFLVSFYNNEISEKSEIFDDQFSVERPDGSNFTLKIRSTKLEDSAMYFCASSGALAAETQYFGPGTRLLVL.

The chain has TRBV6-5 and TRBJ2-6; D is unclear. The germline CDR1 and CDR2 sequences are MNHEY and SVGAGI. The CDR3 spans 14 residues. Between the trimmed V and J ends, which lost 2 bases and 4 bases, there was a span of 6 bases. The CDR3 nucleotides are TGTGCCAGCAGTTACAGCACGGGGGCCAACGTCCTGACTTTC. The encoded protein is CASSYSTGANVLTF.

This sequence joins TRBV6-5 and TRBJ1-2; D possibly corresponds to TRBD1 (5 bases). Germline V gives CDR1 MNHEY, CDR2 SVGAGI. The CDR3 length is 14 residues. V shed 0 bases and J shed 4 bases, with 9 bases lying between them. CDR3 in amino acids: CASSYSDSFYGYTF. CDR3 coding DNA: TGTGCCAGCAGTTACTCTGACAGCTTCTATGGCTACACCTTC.

J is TRBJ2-7 and V is TRBV5-6; possibly TRBD1 for D (6 bases). The CDR3 has 14 residues. Germline V gene lookup returns CDR1 SGHDT and CDR2 YYEEEE. The V end lost 2 bases, the J end lost 1 base, and 10 bases lay between the germline ends. The CDR3 nucleotides read TGTGCCAGCAGCTTCCTGGACAGATCCTACGAGCAGTACTTC. Translated: CASSFLDRSYEQYF. The whole variable domain, remainder taken from reference TRBV5-6 and TRBJ2-7, is DAGVTQSPTHLIKTRGQQVTLRCSPKSGHDTVSWYQQALGQGPQFIFQYYEEEERQRGNFPDRFSGHQFPNYSSELNVNALLLGDSALYLCASSFLDRSYEQYFGPGTRLTVT.

The chain carries TRBV5-4 and TRBJ2-7; D is ambiguous. Germline CDR1 reads SGHNT; CDR2 reads YYREEE (reference sequence). There are 13 residues in the CDR3. Trimming shortened V by 1 base and J by 6 bases, and 11 bases separated the two germline ends. The CDR3 coding sequence is TGTGCCAGCAGCTTGCGCCTAGTAGGCGAGCAGTACTTC. Protein: CASSLRLVGEQYF.

The chain employs TRBV9 and TRBJ1-3, with TRBD1 as a possible D gene (5 bases). Germline assignment: CDR1 SGDLS and CDR2 YYNGEE. The CDR3 totals 14 residues. V lost 2 bases and J lost 0, with 6 bases in between. The CDR3 nucleotides read TGTGCCAGCAGCGTTGACAGCTCTGGAAACACCATATATTTT. Its translation is CASSVDSSGNTIYF.

The V gene is TRBV7-9, the J gene TRBJ2-3, with a possible D match to TRBD1 (7 bases). Trimming cost V 3 bases and J 3 bases, with 13 bases left between them. The CDR3 is 15 amino acids. The germline gives CDR1 SEHNR, CDR2 FQNEAQ (reference sequence). CDR3 coding DNA: TGTGCCAGCAGCTTGGAACAGGGGAGGACAGATACGCAGTATTTT. This translates into CASSLEQGRTDTQYF.

The rearrangement uses TRBV3-1 (or the pseudogene TRBV3-2) and TRBJ1-1; the match to TRBD1 covers 7 bases. The CDR3 contains 14 residues. Trimming removed 2 bases from V and 6 bases from J; junction bases left unmatched: 6. Germline V gene data show CDR1 as LGHDT and CDR2 as YNNKEL (reference sequence). For the CDR3, the DNA is TGTGCCAGCAGCCAAAGGGCAGGGGGGCCTGAAGCTTTCTTT. The encoded protein is CASSQRAGGPEAFF.

This sequence joins TRBV19 and TRBJ2-6, with D possibly being TRBD1 (5 bases). V shed 5 bases and J shed 3 bases, with 11 bases lying between them. The CDR3 is 15 amino acids. Germline CDR1 and CDR2: LNHDA and SQIVND (reference sequence). CDR3 sequence reads: CASSRQGYGANVLTF. CDR3 nucleotides: TGTGCCAGTAGTCGGCAGGGCTATGGGGCCAACGTCCTGACTTTC. The variable domain in full, completed from reference TRBV19 and TRBJ2-6, reads DGGITQSPKYLFRKEGQNVTLSCEQNLNHDAMYWYRQDPGQGLRLIYYSQIVNDFQKGDIAEGYSVSREKKESFPLTVTSAQKNPTAFYLCASSRQGYGANVLTFGAGSRLTVL.

The rearrangement links TRBV7-2 to TRBJ2-5; 10 nucleotides agree with TRBD2. The CDR3 has 18 residues. CDR1 and CDR2 from the germline V gene are SGHTA and FQGNSA. V dropped 3 bases and J dropped 3; count of bases not matched to a gene: 13. The CDR3 reads CASSFVSGGAGVEETQYF. The CDR3 DNA sequence: TGTGCCAGCAGCTTCGTGAGCGGGGGGGCCGGGGTGGAAGAGACCCAGTACTTC.

V usage is TRBV7-9 and J usage is TRBJ2-1; 15 bases align to TRBD2. CDR1 SEHNR and CDR2 FQNEAQ come from the germline V gene (reference sequence). Trimming removed 4 bases from V and 11 bases from J; junction bases left unmatched: 12. The CDR3 length is 17 residues. CDR3 in amino acids: CASSSTAGTSGGPKQFF. The CDR3, as DNA: TGTGCCAGCAGCTCAACCGCCGGGACTAGCGGGGGGCCGAAGCAGTTCTTC.

The rearrangement joins TRBV4-1 to TRBJ2-4; TRBD1 might be the D (7 bases). The V gene lost 1 base and the J gene lost 2 bases, with 21 bases spanning the gap. This CDR3 has 19 amino acids. From germline, CDR1 is MGHRA and CDR2 YSYEKL. Written as DNA, the CDR3 is TGCGCCAGCAGCCAAGGGGCATTTCGCAGGGGGGTGACCAAAAACATTCAGTACTTC. This codes for CASSQGAFRRGVTKNIQYF.

J is TRBJ2-5 and V is TRBV3-1 (or the pseudogene TRBV3-2); TRBD2 matches at 8 bases. V dropped 2 bases and J dropped 5; count of bases not matched to a gene: 16. In germline, CDR1 is LGHDT, CDR2 YNNKEL (reference sequence). The length of the CDR3 is 18 residues. The CDR3 here is CASSQRQRGYFMGETQYF. The CDR3 DNA sequence: TGTGCCAGCAGCCAAAGGCAGCGGGGGTACTTCATGGGCGAGACCCAGTACTTC.